In its sample, the clone carrying this T cell receptor beta chain was seen many times. The CDR3 length is 16 residues. Germline V gene lookup returns CDR1 MNHEY and CDR2 SVGEGT. V gave up 6 bases and J gave up 0 bases, with 18 bases separating them. The record originates from a study of Graves' ophthalmopathy and Graves' hyperthyroidism. Using RNA transcripts, the TCR beta CDR3 regions were amplified. The library came from an HTBI-primed first-round RT-PCR and a second-round multiplex PCR. TCRdb passed the multiplex PCR reads through MiXCR, listing each CDR3 protein once. Of roughly 160,000 distinct CDR3 sequences in the sample, roughly 36% were seen once.

This chain connects TRBV6-2 or TRBV6-3 to TRBJ2-7; D ambiguous. The TCR comes from a man younger than 40 with Graves' ophthalmopathy. The sample comprised peripheral blood. The CDR3 region is CASRTEERKSSYEQYF. The CDR3 coding sequence is TGTGCCAGCAGAACCGAGGAGCGTAAAAGCTCCTACGAGCAGTACTTC.